This T cell receptor beta chain was observed in a study of blood T cell repertoires in COVID-19. Turning to the study itself: Sources were T cells, B-cell-depleted T cells, or PBMCs; the material itself was cDNA or gDNA.

Unmatched junction bases numbered 4, after V lost 5 bases and J lost 2 bases. The CDR3 is 14 amino acids. The germline V gene encodes CDR1 SSHAT and CDR2 FNYEAQ (reference sequence). Source study methods: Nucleated cell counts were estimated from reference gene primer amplification. Assay: immunoSEQ multiplex PCR; the TCRdb copy retains only in-frame clones and omits some. V and J calls and clone size follow that table, whereas D and trimming were derived from the DNA. The sample shows about 160,000 clones, about 81% of them seen only once. This TCR derives from a human donor in a cohort sampled during active COVID-19. The chain carries TRBV7-7 and TRBJ2-5, with 8 nucleotides matching TRBD2. The source material was peripheral blood. Here the CDR3 DNA reads TGTGCCAGCAGCCTACTAGCGGTACAAGAGACCCAGTACTTC. Amino acid sequence: CASSLLAVQETQYF. The full variable domain, with the rest looked up from reference TRBV7-7 and TRBJ2-5, is GAGVSQSPRYKVTKRGQDVTLRCDPISSHATLYWYQQALGQGPEFLTYFNYEAQPDKSGLPSDRFSAERPEGSISTLTIQRTEQRDSAMYRCASSLLAVQETQYFGPGTRLLVL.